Shown below are 22 T cell receptor beta chains from a single sample sequenced in a study of cytomegalovirus exposure and HLA in healthy donors. Both 60 Vbeta primers and 13 Jbeta primers went into the PCR. The table came from immunoSEQ multiplex PCR; TCRdb's copy has only in-frame clones and leaves some out. The table lists tens of thousands of clones, with about 5% in the top ten. Source material: PBMCs. The receptors here all came from a woman between 40 and 55 years old in good health and CMV-seropositive.

This chain uses TRBV9 with TRBJ1-2, with TRBD1 matching over 11 bases. V dropped 4 bases and J dropped 8; count of bases not matched to a gene: 7. Germline CDR1 and CDR2: SGDLS and YYNGEE. The CDR3 is 14 residues long. This CDR3 reads CASSQRDRGEGYTF. The CDR3 bases are TGTGCCAGCAGCCAACGGGACAGGGGGGAAGGCTACACCTTC.

The chain recombines TRBV9 with TRBJ1-1, with D possibly matching TRBD1 (5 bases). V dropped 5 bases and J dropped 5 bases, with 16 bases sitting between them. From germline, CDR1 is SGDLS and CDR2 YYNGEE. This CDR3 has 14 residues. The CDR3 loop is CASSQGGEGTEAFF. As DNA, the CDR3 is TGTGCCAGCAGTCAGGGCGGGGAAGGAACTGAAGCTTTCTTT.

The chain links TRBV4-3 to TRBJ1-3; D is ambiguous. The germline V gene has CDR1 LGHNA and CDR2 YSLEER. Trimming pared 0 bases from V and 4 bases from J, leaving 7 bases between. This CDR3 contains 14 residues. CDR3 in amino acids: CASSQDHRGNTIYF. The CDR3 DNA sequence: TGCGCCAGCAGCCAAGATCATCGGGGAAACACCATATATTTT.

The V call is TRBV7-9, the J call TRBJ2-2; TRBD2 matches 7 bases. The CDR3 is made up of 16 amino acids. V trimming: 4 bases; J trimming: 2 bases; junction bases outside the gene matches: 7. CDR1 is SEHNR, CDR2 FQNEAQ, per germline (reference sequence). The CDR3 nucleotides read TGTGCCAGCAGCTCTGAAGCGGGGTACAACACCGGGGAGCTGTTTTTT. Translation: CASSSEAGYNTGELFF.

V and J are TRBV5-1 and TRBJ2-1; TRBD2 is a possible D gene (5 bases). Trimming pared 4 bases from V and 5 bases from J, leaving 16 bases between. CDR1 is SGHRS and CDR2 is YFSETQ in the germline V gene. This CDR3 contains 15 residues. In DNA, the CDR3 is TGCGCCAGCAGCCTGCGCCCCCGGGGAGACAATGAGCAGTTCTTC. Its translation is CASSLRPRGDNEQFF.

The genes are TRBV5-1 and TRBJ1-4, with D unclear. Trimming removed 7 bases at V and 0 bases at J, with 10 bases between. The CDR3 has 14 residues. Germline V gives CDR1 SGHRS, CDR2 YFSETQ. The CDR3 here is CASRDIPTNEKLFF. The CDR3 region has the DNA TGCGCCAGCCGTGACATTCCAACTAATGAAAAACTGTTTTTT. Looking up the rest from reference TRBV5-1 and TRBJ1-4 gives the full variable domain: KAGVTQTPRYLIKTRGQQVTLSCSPISGHRSVSWYQQTPGQGLQFLFEYFSETQRNKGNFPGRFSGRQFSNSRSEMNVSTLELGDSALYLCASRDIPTNEKLFFGSGTQLSVL.

This chain connects TRBV21-1 to TRBJ1-2. TRBV21-1 is termed a pseudogene. The CDR3 has 13 residues. In DNA form, the CDR3 reads TGTGCCAGCAGCCGCCTAGAGGCTATTACTTACACCTTC. The encoded protein is CASSRLEAITYTF.

The CDR3, as DNA: TGTGCCAGCAACCAGGCGAGGGTCACAGATACGCAGTATTTT. This codes for CASNQARVTDTQYF. The rearrangement links TRBV4-2 to TRBJ2-3, with a possible D match to TRBD2 (5 bases). With 7 bases removed from V and 2 bases from J, the gap between germline ends came to 13 bases. The CDR3 has 14 residues. From germline, CDR1 is LGHNA and CDR2 YNFKEQ.

This chain uses TRBV6-5 with TRBJ1-2, with 8 bases identical to TRBD1. This CDR3 spans 14 amino acids. V dropped 5 bases and J dropped 7; count of bases not matched to a gene: 9. CDR1 is MNHEY, CDR2 SVGAGI, per germline. The chain's CDR3 is CASSPGQGSAGYTF. CDR3 DNA: TGTGCCAGCAGTCCTGGACAGGGATCTGCTGGCTACACCTTC.

The chain's CDR3 is CSASLSEAQYF. The CDR3 DNA is TGCAGTGCTAGTCTTTCCGAGGCCCAGTACTTC. The V and J genes are TRBV20-1 and TRBJ2-5; no clear D gene. This CDR3 is built from 11 residues. With 3 bases removed from V and 9 bases from J, the gap between germline ends came to 11 bases. CDR1 DFQATT and CDR2 SNEGSKA come from the germline V gene (reference sequence).

This chain uses TRBV19 with TRBJ2-7; TRBD2 matches 9 bases. Germline V gene lookup returns CDR1 LNHDA and CDR2 SQIVND (reference sequence). This CDR3 spans 16 amino acids. Unmatched junction bases numbered 14, after V lost 4 bases and J lost 7 bases. CDR3 sequence reads: CASSNPWREGLSEQYF. The CDR3 nucleotides are TGTGCCAGTAGTAACCCTTGGCGGGAGGGCCTCTCGGAGCAGTACTTC.

The J gene is TRBJ1-2, the V gene TRBV6-6; 7 bases match TRBD1. Germline CDR1 MNHNY, CDR2 SVGAGI (reference sequence). The junction had 7 bases not matched to a gene; V was cut back by 5 bases and J by 4 bases. The CDR3 is made up of 14 amino acids. This chain's CDR3 is CASSQMTGTYGYTF. Written as DNA, the CDR3 is TGTGCCAGCAGTCAAATGACAGGGACCTATGGCTACACCTTC.

The chain couples TRBV29-1 to TRBJ2-7; TRBD2 might be the D (5 bases). Looked up from germline, CDR1 is SQVTM and CDR2 is ANQGSEA. The V end lost 7 bases, the J end lost 4 bases, and 11 bases lay between the germline ends. This CDR3 is built from 11 residues. CDR3 nucleotides: TGCAGCGCCGATCGGGGATACGAGCAGTACTTC. Its protein product is CSADRGYEQYF.

The rearrangement links TRBV6-1 to TRBJ1-2; 7 bases map to TRBD1. Germline CDR1 is MNHNS and CDR2 is SASEGT. There are 14 residues in the CDR3. With V trimmed by 5 bases and J by 4 bases, 7 bases remained unmatched. The CDR3 DNA is TGTGCCAGCAGTTTAAACAGGGGAGGCTATGGCTACACCTTC. This gives the protein CASSLNRGGYGYTF.

The rearrangement uses TRBV7-2 and TRBJ2-3; no clear D. V lost 1 base to trimming and J lost 5 bases, with 10 bases between them. The CDR3 totals 14 residues. The germline CDR1 and CDR2 sequences are SGHTA and FQGNSA. CDR3 amino acids: CASSLGGVGDTQYF. CDR3 DNA: TGTGCCAGCAGCTTAGGTGGTGTCGGAGATACGCAGTATTTT. The variable domain in full, with the rest retrieved from reference TRBV7-2 and TRBJ2-3, is GAGVSQSPSNKVTEKGKDVELRCDPISGHTALYWYRQSLGQGLEFLIYFQGNSAPDKSGLPSDRFSAERTGGSVSTLTIQRTQQEDSAVYLCASSLGGVGDTQYFGPGTRLTVL.

The CDR3 region has the DNA TGCGCCAGCAGCACAGGCCGCGAGGCCAAAAACATTCAGTACTTC. It encodes CASSTGREAKNIQYF. V gene TRBV5-1 combines with J gene TRBJ2-4, with a possible D match to TRBD1 (5 bases). The germline V gene has CDR1 SGHRS and CDR2 YFSETQ. This CDR3 is built from 15 residues. The germline V and J ends were trimmed by 4 bases and 1 base, with 12 bases remaining between them.

Here the CDR3 DNA reads TGTGCCTCCCCTACTCCGGGACAGCACCCCTATGGCTACACCTTC. It codes for CASPTPGQHPYGYTF. The chain recombines TRBV30 with TRBJ1-2; 7 nucleotides align to TRBD1. The CDR3 is 15 amino acids. V was pared by 7 bases and J by 4 bases, with 15 bases of the junction left unmatched. Germline loops: CDR1 GTSNPN, CDR2 SVGIG (reference sequence).

The chain recombines TRBV2 with TRBJ2-2, with 13 nucleotides matching TRBD2. CDR1 and CDR2 (germline): SNHLY, FYNNEI. CDR3 length: 15 amino acids. V lost 5 bases, J lost 6 bases, and 3 bases stayed unmatched. CDR3 amino acids: CASSRLAGGPGELFF. CDR3 nucleotides: TGTGCCAGCAGTCGACTAGCGGGGGGCCCCGGGGAGCTGTTTTTT.

V is TRBV19 and J is TRBJ1-1; D may be TRBD1 (5 bases). This CDR3 region has 14 residues. Germline-derived CDR1 and CDR2 are LNHDA and SQIVND (reference sequence). The V end lost 4 bases, the J end lost 4 bases, and 13 bases lay between the germline ends. DNA of the CDR3: TGTGCCAGTAGTAGTGCTGGGGGGACCACTGAAGCTTTCTTT. Protein sequence: CASSSAGGTTEAFF.

The V call is TRBV7-3, the J call TRBJ2-7; 14 nucleotides line up with TRBD2. The CDR3 totals 15 residues. Losses at the gene ends were 3 bases for V and 5 bases for J; bases not matched to a gene: 3. CDR1 SGHTA and CDR2 FQGTGA come from the germline V gene. CDR3 residues: CASSLGLAGDNEQYF. CDR3 DNA: TGTGCCAGCAGCTTGGGACTAGCGGGAGACAACGAGCAGTACTTC.

The chain carries TRBV4-1 and TRBJ1-2; D ambiguous. The length of the CDR3 is 15 residues. The V end was cut by 1 base, the J end by 0 bases, with 9 bases between. The V gene's germline CDR1 is MGHRA and CDR2 YSYEKL. CDR3 region: CASSQVSATNYGYTF. The CDR3 DNA reads as TGCGCCAGCAGCCAAGTCTCAGCGACTAACTATGGCTACACCTTC.

The chain combines TRBV6-6 with TRBJ2-2; no clear D. CDR1 MNHNY and CDR2 SVGAGI come from the germline V gene (reference sequence). There are 16 residues in the CDR3. The V gene lost 0 bases and the J gene lost 7 bases, with 15 bases spanning the gap. The CDR3 here is CASSYSSRGLGGELFF. Written as DNA, the CDR3 is TGTGCCAGCAGTTACTCATCACGCGGTTTGGGCGGGGAGCTGTTTTTT.